These T cell receptor beta chains were read from a single sample in a study of metastatic and nonmetastatic thyroid tumors. TCRdb re-analyzed the PCR reads through MiXCR. The repertoire includes fewer than 25,000 clones, about a sixth of them detected once, and about 36% sits in the top ten. The specimen sequenced was blood. Receptor source: a female donor with papillary thyroid cancer or a benign thyroid nodule (not recorded which). Some clones in this sample may be carry-over from other donors' samples. The CDR3 runs from the conserved cysteine through the conserved F or W. D genes are given only for firm matches. Clone size is given for some rows only: seen once, a few or many times, or a class if the clone is expanded.

D,size,J,V,DNA,CDR3
NA,many,TRBJ1-6,TRBV19,TGTGCCAGTAGAACCACCGGTGAGGGAGGTTCACCCCTCCACTTT,CASRTTGEGGSPLHF
NA,many,TRBJ1-5,TRBV12-3/TRBV12-4,TGTGCCAGCAGTTTCCTCCGTTTAGGGGGTGTTCAGCATTTT,CASSFLRLGGVQHF
NA,many,TRBJ2-5,TRBV6-1,TGTGCCAGCAGAGATACTAGCCTCCAAGAGACCCAGTACTTC,CASRDTSLQETQYF
TRBD2,many,TRBJ2-7,TRBV6-2/TRBV6-3,TGTGCCAGCCGTGAGACTAGCGGGAGCTACGAGCAGTACTTC,CASRETSGSYEQYF
NA,many,TRBJ2-2,TRBV14,TGTGCCAGCAGCCAAGTATACGGGGAGCTGTTTTTT,CASSQVYGELFF
TRBD1,many,TRBJ1-2,TRBV28,TGTGCCAGCAGTTTACCCGGCAGGGGGCTTTTTGGCTACACCTTC,CASSLPGRGLFGYTF
NA,many,TRBJ2-1,TRBV24-1,TGTGCCACCAGTGACAAGGACAGTTACAATGAGCAGTTCTTC,CATSDKDSYNEQFF
NA,many,TRBJ2-7,TRBV29-1,TGCAGCGTCCGGGACACCACCTACGAGCAGTACTTC,CSVRDTTYEQYF
NA,many,TRBJ2-1,TRBV20-1,TGCAGTGCTAGGGCCACAGATTTCCGGGCTGGATGGGTCTTC,CSARATDFRAGWVF
TRBD1,many,TRBJ1-5,TRBV6-1,TGTGCCAGCAGTCAGACAGGGAACAATCAGCCCCAGCATTTT,CASSQTGNNQPQHF
NA,many,TRBJ2-7,TRBV6-1,TGTGCCAGCAGTGAAGCCAGAGGGGTCGACGAGCAGTACTTC,CASSEARGVDEQYF
TRBD2,many,TRBJ2-7,TRBV30,TGTGCCTGGAGTCCCGGGACTAGCGGTTCCTACGAGCAGTACTTC,CAWSPGTSGSYEQYF
NA,NA,TRBJ2-1,TRBV20-1,TGCAGCGCTGTCGCCCGGAGCATTGGTAATAAGCAGTTCTTC,CSAVARSIGNKQFF
NA,few,TRBJ2-2,TRBV24-1,TGTGCCACCAGTCAAAACAGGGTCAACACCGGGGAGCTGTTTTTT,CATSQNRVNTGELFF
NA,many,TRBJ2-7,TRBV7-2,TGTGCCAGCAGCTTAGTGGCGCTAACTTACGAGCAGTACTTC,CASSLVALTYEQYF
TRBD1,medium-sized,TRBJ1-6,TRBV28,TGTGCCATCCAAGACAGGGGAAAAACCCTCCACTTT,CAIQDRGKTLHF
TRBD2,medium-sized,TRBJ2-7,TRBV4-1,TGCGCCAGCAGCCAAACCAGCGGGAGTCGGTACGAGCAGTACTTC,CASSQTSGSRYEQYF
TRBD1,many,TRBJ1-4,TRBV28,TGTGCCAGCAGACTGGACAGGACTGAAAAACTGTTTTTT,CASRLDRTEKLFF
NA,many,TRBJ2-5,TRBV7-8,TGTGCCAGCAGCCCAAATCGGATTGATTGGGTTAAGACCCAGTACTTC,CASSPNRIDWVKTQYF
TRBD1,many,TRBJ1-2,TRBV3-1,TGTGCCAGCAGCCTACAGGGGGCCGGCGGCTACACCTTC,CASSLQGAGGYTF
NA,NA,TRBJ2-3,TRBV27,TGTGCCAGCAGTTTAAGGCTAGCGTATGGAGATACGCAGTATTTT,CASSLRLAYGDTQYF
TRBD1,many,TRBJ1-3,TRBV28,TGTGCCAGCAGTACAACAGGGGAGGGAAACACCATATATTTT,CASSTTGEGNTIYF
TRBD2,NA,TRBJ2-1,TRBV20-1,TGCAGTACGAGGACTAGCGGGTTTCCCAATGAGCAGTTCTTC,CSTRTSGFPNEQFF
TRBD1,many,TRBJ1-2,TRBV20-1,TGCAGTGCTAGCGTGAACAGGGGGCAGCAAGGCTACACCTTC,CSASVNRGQQGYTF
NA,many,TRBJ2-7,TRBV10-3,TGTGCCATCAGTGAGTCGGAGGGACGCGAGCAGTACTTC,CAISESEGREQYF
NA,NA,TRBJ1-2,TRBV30,TGTGCCTGGAGGACCCTTCGGGACGGTCGATTCTATGGCTACACCTTC,CAWRTLRDGRFYGYTF
TRBD2,many,TRBJ2-6,TRBV6-6,TGTGCCAGCAGTTCCCTTCTCGGCGGGAGCGGCCCTGGGGCCAACGTCCTGACTTTC,CASSSLLGGSGPGANVLTF
NA,many,TRBJ1-6,TRBV20-1,TGCAGTGCTAGATCGTTGGATTCACCCCTCCACTTT,CSARSLDSPLHF
NA,medium-sized,TRBJ1-3,TRBV20-1,TGCAGTGTTCCGGACAGTTCCTCTGGAAACACCATATATTTT,CSVPDSSSGNTIYF
TRBD1,many,TRBJ2-7,TRBV7-2,TGTGCCAGCAGCTTCCAGGGGGCGGAAGAGCAGTACTTC,CASSFQGAEEQYF
NA,many,TRBJ1-1,TRBV5-4,TGTGCCAGCAGCGGGGGACGGTCGGGTGTGGGCACTGAAGCTTTCTTT,CASSGGRSGVGTEAFF
NA,many,TRBJ2-2,TRBV20-1,TGCAGTGCCCGGGACCGAGGGACCGGGGAGCTGTTTTTT,CSARDRGTGELFF
NA,many,TRBJ1-4,TRBV11-3,TGTGCCAGCAGCTTGAGAGTGGGGTCTAATGAAAAACTGTTTTTT,CASSLRVGSNEKLFF
TRBD1,many,TRBJ2-7,TRBV28,TGTGCCAGCAGTTTCAGACACAGCCCGGGACAGGGCTTCAATCGGGACTACGAGCAGTACTTC,CASSFRHSPGQGFNRDYEQYF
NA,many,TRBJ2-1,TRBV28,TGTGCCAGCAAAGGCCTCGCGGGTTTGGGGTACAATGAGCAGTTCTTC,CASKGLAGLGYNEQFF
TRBD1,many,TRBJ2-3,TRBV6-1,TGTGCCAGCAGCGACCGGGACAGGGGGTTTGGTACGCAGTATTTT,CASSDRDRGFGTQYF
NA,many,TRBJ1-6,TRBV9,TGTGCCAGCAGCGTGGAAAGGGGCACCTATAATTCACCCCTCCACTTT,CASSVERGTYNSPLHF
TRBD1,NA,TRBJ2-7,TRBV20-1,TGCAGTGCTAGAGAAGGGGACAGGGACTACGAGCAGTACTTC,CSAREGDRDYEQYF
NA,many,TRBJ2-5,TRBV9,TGTGCCAGCAGCCGAGGGGGAGGAACCGAGGGAGAGACCCAGTACTTC,CASSRGGGTEGETQYF
NA,many,TRBJ2-7,TRBV7-2,TGTGCCAGCAGCTTAGGACAGGGAGGAACCTACGAGCAGTACTTC,CASSLGQGGTYEQYF
NA,many,TRBJ2-5,TRBV6-5,TGTGCCAGCAGTTACTCGGGACTGTACCAAGAGACCCAGTACTTC,CASSYSGLYQETQYF
NA,many,TRBJ1-1,TRBV20-1,TGCAGTGCTAGAGAGACAGCGAACACTGAAGCTTTTTTT,CSARETANTEAFF
NA,many,TRBJ1-4,TRBV20-1,TGCAGTGCTAGAACTTACAGGGCACAGGGTGAAAAACTGTTTTTT,CSARTYRAQGEKLFF
TRBD2,many,TRBJ2-7,TRBV2,TGTGCCAGCAGTGAAGCGGCTAGCGGGAGGCCCGAGCAGTACTTC,CASSEAASGRPEQYF
NA,NA,TRBJ1-1,TRBV7-2,TGTGCCAGCAGCTTAGTAGGGACGGGGAACACTGAAGCTTTCTTT,CASSLVGTGNTEAFF
NA,many,TRBJ2-7,TRBV6-1,TGTGCCAGCAGCAGGGCCCACGAGCAGTACTTC,CASSRAHEQYF
NA,many,TRBJ2-3,TRBV11-1,TGTGCCAGCAGCTTATTTCCAGGAACGGGCACAGATACGCAGTATTTT,CASSLFPGTGTDTQYF
NA,NA,TRBJ1-5,TRBV7-2,TGTGCCAGCAGCGTCTCAGAGAACAATCAGCCCCAGCATTTT,CASSVSENNQPQHF
NA,many,TRBJ2-3,TRBV27,TGTGCCAGCAGTTCCGAAAGGGTCACAGATACGCAGTATTTT,CASSSERVTDTQYF
NA,once,TRBJ2-3,TRBV3-1,TGTGCCAGCAGCCCGACTAGTACCAGCACAGATACGCAGTATTTT,CASSPTSTSTDTQYF
TRBD2,many,TRBJ2-1,TRBV3-1,TGTGCCAGCAGCCAGGTTAGCGGGAGATCCTACAATGAGCAGTTCTTC,CASSQVSGRSYNEQFF
NA,few,TRBJ2-7,TRBV28,TGTGCCAGCAGACCTAGCGAGACACTCAACGAGCAGTACTTC,CASRPSETLNEQYF
NA,many,TRBJ1-1,TRBV6-2/TRBV6-3,TGTGCCAACCAAGGACTGCTGAACACTGAAGCTTTCTTT,CANQGLLNTEAFF
TRBD2,many,TRBJ2-1,TRBV12-5,TGTGCTAGTGGTTTTCGGACTAGCGGGAAGGAACAGTTCTTC,CASGFRTSGKEQFF
NA,many,TRBJ2-7,TRBV10-2,TGCGCCAGCAGTGATCAAGGGACACTCGCGGAAGAGCAGTACTTC,CASSDQGTLAEEQYF
TRBD2,few,TRBJ2-1,TRBV5-1,TGCGCCAGCAGCTCAATAGCGGGATACTACAATGAGCAGTTCTTC,CASSSIAGYYNEQFF
TRBD1,many,TRBJ1-6,TRBV5-4,TGTGCCAGCAGCGAGGACCCGGGACAGGGTTTTTCACCCCTCCACTTT,CASSEDPGQGFSPLHF
NA,NA,TRBJ1-1,TRBV19,TGTGCCAGTAGTATAATGGGGGCGAACACTGAAGCTTTCTTT,CASSIMGANTEAFF
NA,many,TRBJ2-1,TRBV2,TGTGCCAGCAGAGTGGACGGTTACAATGAGCAGTTCTTC,CASRVDGYNEQFF
TRBD1,many,TRBJ2-5,TRBV28,TGTGCCAGCAGCCCGATAAGGGGGCGGACAGGGGCCTTCCAAGAGACCCAGTACTTC,CASSPIRGRTGAFQETQYF